This T cell receptor beta chain was captured in a study of T-cell memory formation after mild COVID-19. cDNA libraries for TCR alpha and TCR beta, carrying sample barcodes and UMIs, came from 5'RACE with constant-segment primers. TCRdb analysed the 5' RACE reads with MiXCR anew, one entry per CDR3 protein. The sample yields about 410,000 distinct CDR3 sequences, around 22% seen once. CDR3 size: 12 residues. Germline CDR1 and CDR2: SGHTA and FQGNSA. V lost 5 bases, J lost 5 bases, and 10 bases lay in between. Study-wide points: Researchers could not confirm that second-wave clones peaking on day 37 targeted SARS-CoV-2.

Worth noting for this clonotype: Its antigen is as yet unknown.

The sample taken for sequencing was PBMCs or a T cell subset sorted from them (not recorded which). The J gene is TRBJ2-7, the V gene TRBV7-2; D unclear. This TCR came from an adult woman who had mild COVID-19 (a few samples of this study predate the infection). Cell type and time point are not known. The CDR3 sequence is CASSVDHNEQYF. The CDR3 nucleotides are TGTGCCAGCAGCGTGGACCACAACGAGCAGTACTTC.